This is a list of T cell receptor beta chains from one sample in a study of blood T cell repertoires in COVID-19. Produced via immunoSEQ multiplex PCR; TCRdb's table is partial and in-frame only. The sample records approximately 88,000 clones, 80% being singletons. The specimen sequenced was peripheral blood. The receptors were gathered from a woman of 80 years or more with acute or convalescent COVID-19. Each CDR3 is given with its conserved first and last residue. A D gene is named only where the DNA matches it firmly. Clone sizes are given selectively: once, few, many, or a class where the clone is expanded.

V: TRBV5-1; size: NA; J: TRBJ2-2; D: TRBD2; CDR3: CASSLPVLAGVGELFF; DNA: TGCGCCAGCAGCCTCCCAGTACTAGCGGGGGTTGGGGAGCTGTTTTTT
V: TRBV18; size: NA; J: TRBJ2-3; D: NA; CDR3: CASSPGRSTDTQYF; DNA: TGTGCCAGCTCACCGGGGAGAAGCACAGATACGCAGTATTTT
V: TRBV6-1; size: NA; J: TRBJ2-6; D: NA; CDR3: CASSEIGEGSGANVLTF; DNA: TGTGCCAGCAGTGAAATCGGAGAGGGCTCTGGGGCCAACGTCCTGACTTTC
V: TRBV7-8; size: once; J: TRBJ1-5; D: TRBD1; CDR3: CASSPLGGSPWPQHF; DNA: TGTGCCAGCAGCCCGCTAGGGGGCTCCCCGTGGCCCCAGCATTTT
V: TRBV7-2; size: NA; J: TRBJ2-7; D: TRBD1; CDR3: CASSRGTGFSYEQYF; DNA: TGTGCCAGCAGCCGCGGGACAGGGTTCTCCTACGAGCAGTACTTC
V: TRBV20-1; size: once; J: TRBJ2-1; D: NA; CDR3: CSASSGVLYNEQFF; DNA: TGCAGTGCTAGTAGCGGAGTTCTTTACAATGAGCAGTTCTTC
V: TRBV9; size: NA; J: TRBJ1-1; D: NA; CDR3: CASSVATGGSAEAFF; DNA: TGTGCCAGCAGCGTAGCTACGGGGGGGAGCGCTGAAGCTTTCTTT
V: TRBV25-1; size: NA; J: TRBJ2-7; D: NA; CDR3: CASANSRYEQYF; DNA: TGTGCCAGCGCGAACAGTAGGTACGAGCAGTACTTC
V: TRBV5-1; size: NA; J: TRBJ2-7; D: NA; CDR3: CASSLEGLPRGEQYF; DNA: TGCGCCAGCAGCTTGGAGGGACTCCCCCGGGGCGAGCAGTACTTC
V: TRBV2; size: once; J: TRBJ1-6; D: TRBD1; CDR3: CASRGDSYYNSPLHF; DNA: TGTGCCAGCAGGGGGGACAGCTACTATAATTCACCCCTCCACTTT
V: TRBV19; size: NA; J: TRBJ2-7; D: TRBD1; CDR3: CASSTQHRGQSPSSYEQYF; DNA: TGTGCCAGTAGTACCCAACACAGGGGGCAGTCCCCCTCTTCCTACGAGCAGTACTTC
V: TRBV5-1; size: NA; J: TRBJ2-7; D: TRBD2; CDR3: CASSLGPISGRAKAYEQYF; DNA: TGCGCCAGCAGCTTGGGTCCCATTAGCGGGAGGGCCAAAGCCTACGAGCAGTACTTC
V: TRBV5-1; size: NA; J: TRBJ1-5; D: TRBD1; CDR3: CASSPDRGTQPQHF; DNA: TGCGCCAGCAGCCCGGACAGGGGGACTCAGCCCCAGCATTTT
V: TRBV19; size: NA; J: TRBJ2-3; D: NA; CDR3: CASSRSGVNTDTQYF; DNA: TGTGCCAGTAGTCGAAGCGGAGTCAACACAGATACGCAGTATTTT
V: TRBV2; size: NA; J: TRBJ1-6; D: TRBD1; CDR3: CASRGRRDRVDNSPLHF; DNA: TGTGCCAGCAGGGGCCGAAGGGACAGGGTGGATAATTCACCCCTCCACTTT
V: TRBV19; size: few; J: TRBJ1-2; D: TRBD1; CDR3: CASSIQGQGAYTF; DNA: TGTGCCAGTAGTATCCAGGGACAGGGTGCCTACACCTTC
V: TRBV18; size: few; J: TRBJ2-3; D: TRBD2; CDR3: CASSRALAGVSTDTQYF; DNA: TGTGCCAGCTCACGGGCCCTAGCGGGAGTAAGCACAGATACGCAGTATTTT
V: TRBV19; size: NA; J: TRBJ1-2; D: NA; CDR3: CASKLGGPNNYGYTF; DNA: TGTGCCAGCAAACTCGGGGGGCCCAATAACTATGGCTACACCTTC
V: TRBV11-2; size: NA; J: TRBJ2-7; D: TRBD1; CDR3: CASSLQDRDLPFKNEQYF; DNA: TGTGCCAGCAGCTTACAGGACAGGGATCTCCCCTTTAAGAACGAGCAGTACTTC
V: TRBV14; size: NA; J: TRBJ1-1; D: NA; CDR3: CASSQDLSRTEAFF; DNA: TGTGCCAGCAGCCAAGATCTATCACGGACTGAAGCTTTCTTT
V: TRBV9; size: few; J: TRBJ2-1; D: NA; CDR3: CASSVFVNEQFF; DNA: TGTGCCAGCAGCGTATTCGTCAATGAGCAGTTCTTC
V: TRBV7-2; size: few; J: TRBJ1-1; D: NA; CDR3: CASSLKSTGNTEAFF; DNA: TGTGCCAGCAGCTTAAAATCTACAGGGAACACTGAAGCTTTCTTT
V: TRBV30; size: NA; J: TRBJ2-2; D: TRBD2; CDR3: CAWSVISGGAGELFF; DNA: TGTGCCTGGAGTGTAATTAGCGGGGGGGCCGGGGAGCTGTTTTTT
V: TRBV18; size: NA; J: TRBJ2-7; D: NA; CDR3: CASRGSLYEQYF; DNA: TGTGCCAGCAGGGGCTCTCTCTACGAGCAGTACTTC
V: TRBV19; size: NA; J: TRBJ2-1; D: NA; CDR3: CASSIEGQAYNEQFF; DNA: TGTGCCAGTAGTATAGAGGGGCAAGCCTACAATGAGCAGTTCTTC
V: TRBV2; size: NA; J: TRBJ2-1; D: TRBD2; CDR3: CASRGTSGGYEQFF; DNA: TGTGCCAGCAGGGGGACTAGCGGGGGCTATGAGCAGTTCTTC
V: TRBV7-3; size: NA; J: TRBJ2-1; D: TRBD2; CDR3: CASSAQGAGGYNEQFF; DNA: TGTGCCAGCAGCGCTCAGGGAGCGGGGGGCTACAATGAGCAGTTCTTC
V: TRBV6-5; size: NA; J: TRBJ2-3; D: NA; CDR3: CASRPLGVTDTQYF; DNA: TGTGCCAGCAGGCCCCTAGGAGTCACAGATACGCAGTATTTT
V: TRBV30; size: NA; J: TRBJ1-5; D: TRBD1; CDR3: CAWSNRGNQPQHF; DNA: TGTGCCTGGAGCAACAGGGGGAATCAGCCCCAGCATTTT
V: TRBV15; size: NA; J: TRBJ1-4; D: TRBD1; CDR3: CATSRRGQGATNEKLFF; DNA: TGTGCCACCAGCAGAAGGGGGCAGGGGGCAACTAATGAAAAACTGTTTTTT
V: TRBV6-5; size: NA; J: TRBJ2-7; D: TRBD1; CDR3: CASSHDRVRGEQYF; DNA: TGTGCCAGCAGTCACGACAGGGTTAGGGGAGAGCAGTACTTC
V: TRBV18; size: once; J: TRBJ2-1; D: NA; CDR3: CASSPNWGDNEQFF; DNA: TGTGCCAGCTCACCAAACTGGGGAGACAATGAGCAGTTCTTC
V: TRBV5-1; size: NA; J: TRBJ2-7; D: TRBD1; CDR3: CASSRDRDISYEQYF; DNA: TGCGCCAGCAGCCGCGACAGGGATATCTCCTACGAGCAGTACTTC
V: TRBV30; size: NA; J: TRBJ1-5; D: NA; CDR3: CAWSVLYGNQPQHF; DNA: TGTGCCTGGAGTGTTCTCTACGGCAATCAGCCCCAGCATTTT
V: TRBV4-1; size: NA; J: TRBJ1-5; D: NA; CDR3: CASSRAVEQPQHF; DNA: TGCGCCAGCAGCCGGGCAGTAGAGCAGCCCCAGCATTTT
V: TRBV27; size: NA; J: TRBJ2-1; D: TRBD1; CDR3: CASSLRDRGYNEQFF; DNA: TGTGCCAGCAGTTTAAGGGACAGGGGCTACAATGAGCAGTTCTTC
V: TRBV7-3; size: NA; J: TRBJ1-2; D: NA; CDR3: CASSLVGHYGYTF; DNA: TGTGCCAGCAGCTTAGTGGGGCACTATGGCTACACCTTC
V: TRBV5-1; size: NA; J: TRBJ2-2; D: TRBD1; CDR3: CASSFEGQGHTGELFF; DNA: TGCGCCAGCAGCTTCGAGGGACAGGGGCACACCGGGGAGCTGTTTTTT
V: TRBV10-3; size: NA; J: TRBJ2-1; D: TRBD2; CDR3: CAISDSLAGSYNEQFF; DNA: TGTGCCATCAGTGATTCACTAGCGGGGTCCTACAATGAGCAGTTCTTC
V: TRBV19; size: few; J: TRBJ1-5; D: NA; CDR3: CASTLGGGSNQPQHF; DNA: TGTGCCAGTACCCTGGGGGGTGGCAGCAATCAGCCCCAGCATTTT
V: TRBV14; size: once; J: TRBJ2-3; D: TRBD1; CDR3: CASSQSLGTGPHTDTQYF; DNA: TGTGCCAGCAGCCAATCACTTGGGACAGGGCCGCACACAGATACGCAGTATTTT
V: TRBV6-4; size: NA; J: TRBJ1-5; D: NA; CDR3: CASSEGPHQPQHF; DNA: TGTGCCAGCAGTGAGGGGCCTCATCAGCCCCAGCATTTT
V: TRBV7-9; size: once; J: TRBJ1-6; D: TRBD1; CDR3: CASSPTTSGQGSPLHF; DNA: TGTGCCAGCAGCCCGACGACTTCGGGACAGGGTTCACCCCTCCACTTT
V: TRBV5-1; size: few; J: TRBJ2-3; D: NA; CDR3: CASSIGAGDTQYF; DNA: TGCGCCAGCAGCATAGGGGCGGGGGATACGCAGTATTTT